This T cell receptor beta chain was sequenced during a study of OX40 agonist ivuxolimab in advanced cancers. Looking at the study overall: Patients with prior anti-PD-1, anti-PD-L1 or anti-CTLA-4 therapy were eligible; roughly 41% had some. Regarding the study as a whole: More expanded clones were seen, on average, in CD8+ T cells than in CD4+. Some patients without response likewise showed low normalized clonal expansion. Low clonal expansion, among the lowest seen, marked partial responders at 0.1-3.0 mg/kg.

Sequencing was performed with immunoSEQ multiplex PCR; in TCRdb, only in-frame clones are kept and a portion is missing. The sample lists some 62,000 clones; around four fifths were seen once. Trimming took off 5 bases at V and 6 bases at J, with 22 bases between the two ends. The CDR3 spans 16 residues. Germline CDR1 SEHNR, CDR2 FQNEAQ (reference sequence). Regarding this clone: The antigen is undetermined.

This sample comprised CD4+ or CD8+ T cells sorted from blood, obtained in a trial of the OX40 agonist ivuxolimab. The sequence came from an adult with an advanced solid tumor such as melanoma, head and neck, liver or kidney cancer. This chain connects TRBV7-9 to TRBJ1-2; D may be TRBD1 (6 bases). CDR3 coding DNA: TGTGCCAGCAGCATTCCCCGGGGGGGGGCTAAGGATGGCTACACCTTC. Its translation: CASSIPRGGAKDGYTF.